This T cell receptor (beta chain) was captured by sequencing in a study of cytomegalovirus exposure and HLA in healthy donors. About the research overall: A previous analysis identified around 120 million unique TCR beta sequences derived from about 180 million T cells.

As for this clone: Its antigen is unknown.

Points from the study as a whole: Being productive about 87% or about 30% of the time was typical of most TCR beta V segments in an earlier analysis. There were several of the most significant clusters that appeared linked to common viral pathogens in a later analysis.

The V gene lost 5 bases and the J gene lost 2 bases, with 13 bases spanning the gap. This CDR3 region has 14 residues. CDR1 and CDR2 from the germline V gene are LNHDA and SQIVND (reference sequence). This PCR relied on a set of 60 Vbeta primers and 13 Jbeta primers. TCRdb's table, derived via immunoSEQ multiplex PCR, lists solely in-frame clones and lacks some. The data contain some 80,000 clones, 78% of them singletons. The genes are TRBV19 and TRBJ2-7; D is unclear. This TCR was sampled from a man aged 18 to 29 in good health and CMV-seropositive. Sequenced material: PBMCs. CDR3 DNA sequence: TGTGCCAGTAGTCCCACGACTGTAGCCTACGAGCAGTACTTC. Translating gives CASSPTTVAYEQYF.